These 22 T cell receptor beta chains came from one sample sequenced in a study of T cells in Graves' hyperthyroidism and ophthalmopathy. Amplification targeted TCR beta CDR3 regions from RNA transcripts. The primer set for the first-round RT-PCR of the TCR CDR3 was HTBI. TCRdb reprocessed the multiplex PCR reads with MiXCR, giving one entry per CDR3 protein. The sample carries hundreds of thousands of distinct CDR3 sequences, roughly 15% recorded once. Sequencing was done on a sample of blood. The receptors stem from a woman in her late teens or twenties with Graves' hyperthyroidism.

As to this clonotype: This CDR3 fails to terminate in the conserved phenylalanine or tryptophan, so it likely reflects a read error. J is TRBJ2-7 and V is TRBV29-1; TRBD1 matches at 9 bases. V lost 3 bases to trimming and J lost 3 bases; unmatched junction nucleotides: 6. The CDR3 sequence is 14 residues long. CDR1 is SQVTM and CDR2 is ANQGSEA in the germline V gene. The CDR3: CSVDPSTGGYEQYL. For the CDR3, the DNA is TGCAGCGTTGATCCCTCGACAGGGGGCTACGAGCAGTACCTC.

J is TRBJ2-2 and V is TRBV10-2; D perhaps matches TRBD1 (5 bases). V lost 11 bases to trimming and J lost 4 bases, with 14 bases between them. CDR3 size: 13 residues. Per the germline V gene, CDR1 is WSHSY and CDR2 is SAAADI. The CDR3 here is CAGKGQLTGELFF. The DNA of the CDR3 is TGCGCCGGGAAAGGACAACTCACCGGGGAGCTGTTTTTT.

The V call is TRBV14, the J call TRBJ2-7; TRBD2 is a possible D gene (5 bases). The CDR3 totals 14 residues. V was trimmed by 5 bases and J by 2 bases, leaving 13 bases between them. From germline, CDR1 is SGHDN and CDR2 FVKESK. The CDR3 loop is CASSGYRGPYEQYF. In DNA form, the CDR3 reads TGTGCCAGCAGCGGATACCGCGGGCCCTACGAGCAGTACTTC.

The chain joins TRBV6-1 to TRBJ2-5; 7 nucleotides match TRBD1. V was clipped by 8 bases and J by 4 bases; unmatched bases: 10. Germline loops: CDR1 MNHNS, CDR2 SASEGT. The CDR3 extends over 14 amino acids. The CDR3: CASGYRAGGETQYF. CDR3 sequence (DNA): TGTGCCAGCGGGTACAGGGCAGGGGGAGAGACCCAGTACTTC.

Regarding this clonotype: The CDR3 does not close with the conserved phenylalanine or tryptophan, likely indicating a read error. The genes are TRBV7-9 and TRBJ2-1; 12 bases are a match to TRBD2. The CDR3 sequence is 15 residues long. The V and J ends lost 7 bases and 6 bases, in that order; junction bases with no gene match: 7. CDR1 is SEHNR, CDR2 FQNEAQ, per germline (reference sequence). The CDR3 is CASNPTSGRINEQFI. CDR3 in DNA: TGTGCCAGCAACCCAACTAGCGGGAGGATCAATGAGCAGTTCATC.

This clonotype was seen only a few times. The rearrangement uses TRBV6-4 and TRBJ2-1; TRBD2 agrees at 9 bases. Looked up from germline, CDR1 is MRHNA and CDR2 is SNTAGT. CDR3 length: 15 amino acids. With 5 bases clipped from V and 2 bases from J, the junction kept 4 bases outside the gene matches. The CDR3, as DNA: TGTGCCAGCAGTCCCATAGCGGGAGCCTACAATGAGCAGTTCTTC. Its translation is CASSPIAGAYNEQFF.

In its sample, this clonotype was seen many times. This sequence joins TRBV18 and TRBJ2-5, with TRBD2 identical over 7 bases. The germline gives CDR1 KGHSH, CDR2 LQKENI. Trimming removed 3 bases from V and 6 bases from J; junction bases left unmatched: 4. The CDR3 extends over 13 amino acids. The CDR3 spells CASSPTGLKTQYF. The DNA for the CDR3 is TGTGCCAGCTCACCGACGGGACTAAAGACCCAGTACTTC.

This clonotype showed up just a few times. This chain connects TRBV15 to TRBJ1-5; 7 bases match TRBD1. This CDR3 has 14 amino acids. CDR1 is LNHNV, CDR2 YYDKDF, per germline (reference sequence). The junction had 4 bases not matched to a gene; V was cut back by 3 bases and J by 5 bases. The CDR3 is CATSSGTAHQPQHF. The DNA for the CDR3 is TGTGCCACCAGCAGCGGGACAGCGCATCAGCCCCAGCATTTT. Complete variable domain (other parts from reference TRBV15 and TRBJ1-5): DAMVIQNPRYQVTQFGKPVTLSCSQTLNHNVMYWYQQKSSQAPKLLFHYYDKDFNNEADTPDNFQSRRPNTSFCFLDIRSPGLGDTAMYLCATSSGTAHQPQHFGDGTRLSIL.

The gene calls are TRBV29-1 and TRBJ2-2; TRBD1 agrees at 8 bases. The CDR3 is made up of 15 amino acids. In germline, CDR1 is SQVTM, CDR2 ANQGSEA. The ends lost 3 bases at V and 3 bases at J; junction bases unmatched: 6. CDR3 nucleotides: TGCAGCGTTGAGGAGGACAGGGACGACACCGGGGAGCTGTTTTTT. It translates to CSVEEDRDDTGELFF.

Written as DNA, the CDR3 is TGTGCCAGCAGTTTCGGCGGGGGTGACGCCGGGGAGCTGTTTTTT. Encoded protein: CASSFGGGDAGELFF. The V and J genes are TRBV28 and TRBJ2-2, with 7 bases lining up with TRBD2. The ends lost 3 bases at V and 6 bases at J; junction bases unmatched: 7. The germline CDR1 and CDR2 sequences are MDHEN and SYDVKM. This CDR3 is 15 amino acids long.

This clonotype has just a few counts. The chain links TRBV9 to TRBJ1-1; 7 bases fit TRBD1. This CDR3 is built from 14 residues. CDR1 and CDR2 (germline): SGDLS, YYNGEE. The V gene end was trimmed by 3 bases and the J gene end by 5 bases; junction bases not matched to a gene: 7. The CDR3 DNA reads TGTGCCAGCAGCGCTACAGGGGCGAGGACTGAAGCTTTCTTT. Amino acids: CASSATGARTEAFF.

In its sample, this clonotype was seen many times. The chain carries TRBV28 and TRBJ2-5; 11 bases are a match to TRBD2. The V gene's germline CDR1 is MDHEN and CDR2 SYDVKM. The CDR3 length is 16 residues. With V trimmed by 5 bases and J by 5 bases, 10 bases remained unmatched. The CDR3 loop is CASSLGLAASEETQYF. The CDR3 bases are TGTGCCAGCAGTCTGGGACTAGCGGCTTCCGAGGAGACCCAGTACTTC.

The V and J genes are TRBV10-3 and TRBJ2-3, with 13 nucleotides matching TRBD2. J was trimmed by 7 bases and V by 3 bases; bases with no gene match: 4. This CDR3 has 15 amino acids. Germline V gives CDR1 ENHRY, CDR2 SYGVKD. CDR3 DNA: TGTGCCATCAGTGATGGGACTAGCGGGAATAATACGCAGTATTTT. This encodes CAISDGTSGNNTQYF.

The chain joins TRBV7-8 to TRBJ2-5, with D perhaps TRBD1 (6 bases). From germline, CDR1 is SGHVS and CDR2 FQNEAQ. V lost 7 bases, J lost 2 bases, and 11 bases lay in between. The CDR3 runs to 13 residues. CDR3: CASNVRGQETQYF. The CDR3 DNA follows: TGTGCCAGCAATGTGAGGGGGCAAGAGACCCAGTACTTC. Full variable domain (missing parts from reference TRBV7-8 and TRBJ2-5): GAGVSQSPRYKVAKRGQDVALRCDPISGHVSLFWYQQALGQGPEFLTYFQNEAQLDKSGLPSDRFFAERPEGSVSTLKIQRTQQEDSAVYLCASNVRGQETQYFGPGTRLLVL.

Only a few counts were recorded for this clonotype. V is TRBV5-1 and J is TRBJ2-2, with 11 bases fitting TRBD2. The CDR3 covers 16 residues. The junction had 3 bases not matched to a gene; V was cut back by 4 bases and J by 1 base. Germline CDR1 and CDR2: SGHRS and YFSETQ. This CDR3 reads CASSAGTSGNTGELFF. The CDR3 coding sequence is TGCGCCAGCAGCGCCGGGACTAGCGGGAACACCGGGGAGCTGTTTTTT.

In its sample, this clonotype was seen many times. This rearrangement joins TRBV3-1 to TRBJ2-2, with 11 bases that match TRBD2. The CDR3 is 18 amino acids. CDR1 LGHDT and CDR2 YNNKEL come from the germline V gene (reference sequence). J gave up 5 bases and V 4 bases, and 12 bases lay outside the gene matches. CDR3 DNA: TGTGCCAGCAGCCCCTTACCACTAGCGGGAGAAGTAACCGGGGAGCTGTTTTTT. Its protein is CASSPLPLAGEVTGELFF. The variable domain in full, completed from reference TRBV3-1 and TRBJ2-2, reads DTAVSQTPKYLVTQMGNDKSIKCEQNLGHDTMYWYKQDSKKFLKIMFSYNNKELIINETVPNRFSPKSPDKAHLNLHINSLELGDSAVYFCASSPLPLAGEVTGELFFGEGSRLTVL.

The DNA for the CDR3 is TGTGCCAGCACCCAGTTTATAGTCGAGGGTGGGATAAACACCGGGGAGCTGTTTTTT. Protein product: CASTQFIVEGGINTGELFF. The chain links TRBV12-3 or TRBV12-4 to TRBJ2-2, with D maybe TRBD2 (5 bases). This CDR3 is 19 amino acids long. Trimming pared 7 bases from V and 2 bases from J, leaving 26 bases between.

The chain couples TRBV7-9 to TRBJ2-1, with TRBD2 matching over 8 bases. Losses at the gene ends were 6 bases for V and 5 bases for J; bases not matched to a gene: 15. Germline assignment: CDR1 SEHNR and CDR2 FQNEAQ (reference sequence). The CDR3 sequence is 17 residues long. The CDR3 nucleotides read TGTGCCAGCAGAAAAGTGAAGGTATTAGCGGGAAACAATGAGCAGTTCTTC. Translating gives CASRKVKVLAGNNEQFF.

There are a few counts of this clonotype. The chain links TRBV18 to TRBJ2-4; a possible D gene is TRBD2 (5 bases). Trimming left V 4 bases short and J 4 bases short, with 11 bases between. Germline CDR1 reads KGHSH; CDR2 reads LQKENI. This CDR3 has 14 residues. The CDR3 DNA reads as TGTGCCAGCTCACAACGGGGTATGAAAAACATTCAGTACTTC. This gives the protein CASSQRGMKNIQYF.

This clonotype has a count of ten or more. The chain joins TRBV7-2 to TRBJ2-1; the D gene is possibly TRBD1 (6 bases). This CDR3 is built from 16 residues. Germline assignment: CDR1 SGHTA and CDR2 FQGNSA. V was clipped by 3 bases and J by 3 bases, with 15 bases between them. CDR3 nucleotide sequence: TGTGCCAGCAGCTTTAGCCCGGGACAAGACTACAATGAGCAGTTCTTC. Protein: CASSFSPGQDYNEQFF.

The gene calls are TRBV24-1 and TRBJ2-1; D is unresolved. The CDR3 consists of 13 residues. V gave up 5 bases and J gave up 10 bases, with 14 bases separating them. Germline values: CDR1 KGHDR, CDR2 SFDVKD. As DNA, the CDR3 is TGTGCCACCAGTGGCAGGCCCCCCGCGGAGCAGTTCTTC. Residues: CATSGRPPAEQFF.

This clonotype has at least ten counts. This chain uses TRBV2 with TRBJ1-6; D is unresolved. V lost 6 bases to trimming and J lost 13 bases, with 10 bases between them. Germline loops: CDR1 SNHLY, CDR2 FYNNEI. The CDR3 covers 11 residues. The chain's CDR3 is CASSLRTPLHF. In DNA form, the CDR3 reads TGTGCCAGCAGCCTGAGAACCCCCCTCCACTTT.